This T cell receptor (beta chain) was identified in a study of blood T cell repertoires in COVID-19. Germline CDR1 and CDR2: LNHDA and SQIVND (reference sequence). The V and J ends lost 4 bases and 4 bases, in that order; junction bases with no gene match: 9. CDR3 length: 15 amino acids. As processed by the authors: From reference gene primer amplification, estimates of nucleated cell counts were derived. Here immunoSEQ multiplex PCR was the method, and the copy in TCRdb shows in-frame clones only, minus some. V and J calls plus clone size are reproduced from that table; the DNA served to infer D and trimming. Of 250,000 or so clones detected, 84% appear once; the ten largest clones hold around 3.7%. Residents of 24 US areas, aged about 18 to 89 years, made up the participants. Two consecutive negative NP/OP PCR tests, clearance, or resolved symptoms defined Cohort 3 recovery.

The sequenced material came from PBMCs or T cells enriched from blood (not recorded which). The clonotype comes from a man between 45 and 60 years old who had recovered from COVID-19. The chain carries TRBV19 and TRBJ1-2; 7 bases align to TRBD1. CDR3 sequence reads: CASSREGAPRYGYTF. The CDR3 DNA reads as TGTGCCAGTAGTAGAGAGGGGGCGCCACGCTATGGCTACACCTTC.